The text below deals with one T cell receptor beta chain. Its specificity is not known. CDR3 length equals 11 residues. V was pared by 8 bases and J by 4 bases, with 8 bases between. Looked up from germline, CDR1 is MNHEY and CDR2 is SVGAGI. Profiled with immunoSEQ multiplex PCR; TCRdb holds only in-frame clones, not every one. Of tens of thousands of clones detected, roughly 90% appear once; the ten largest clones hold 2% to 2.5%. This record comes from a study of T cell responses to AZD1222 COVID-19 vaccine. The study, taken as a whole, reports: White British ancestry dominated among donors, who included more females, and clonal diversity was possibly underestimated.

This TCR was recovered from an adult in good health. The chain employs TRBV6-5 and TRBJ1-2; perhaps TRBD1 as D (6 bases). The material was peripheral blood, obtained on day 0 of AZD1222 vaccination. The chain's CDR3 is CASGTTYGYTF. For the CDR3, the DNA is TGTGCCAGCGGGACAACCTATGGCTACACCTTC.